Each of the 18 T cell receptor beta chains below was sequenced from the same sample in a study of blood T cell repertoires in COVID-19. This table comes from immunoSEQ multiplex PCR, and its TCRdb copy is limited to in-frame clones, with some not included. This sample has some 170,000 clones, with about 79% found just once. The sequencing sample was made of PBMCs or T cells enriched from blood (not recorded which). All receptors derive from a man in his fifties or sixties who had recovered from COVID-19.

This clone was recorded a few times. The chain joins TRBV3-1 (or the pseudogene TRBV3-2) to TRBJ1-1, with 7 bases fitting TRBD1. Looked up from germline, CDR1 is LGHDT and CDR2 is YNNKEL (reference sequence). This CDR3 contains 15 residues. V was pared by 3 bases and J by 0 bases, with 4 bases of the junction left unmatched. DNA for the CDR3: TGTGCCAGCAGCCATGGACAGGCTATGAACACTGAAGCTTTCTTT. This codes for CASSHGQAMNTEAFF.

This clone was seen a few times. The genes are TRBV29-1 and TRBJ2-5, with unresolved D. Germline V CDR1 and CDR2: SQVTM, ANQGSEA. Trimming pared 2 bases from V and 5 bases from J, leaving 9 bases between. CDR3 length: 12 residues. CDR3 region: CSVENGRETQYF. In DNA, the CDR3 is TGCAGCGTTGAAAATGGTCGGGAGACCCAGTACTTC.

This clone has more than one count but fewer than ten. V usage is TRBV5-1 and J usage is TRBJ2-4; 9 nucleotides match TRBD1. The V segment lost 0 bases and the J segment 7 bases; nucleotides outside the gene matches: 8. The length of the CDR3 is 16 residues. Germline V gene data show CDR1 as SGHRS and CDR2 as YFSETQ. The CDR3 DNA is TGCGCCAGCAGCTTGGCCTCACAGGGGGCGCAGAACATTCAGTACTTC. It codes for CASSLASQGAQNIQYF.

This chain connects TRBV7-7 to TRBJ2-5; 11 bases match TRBD1. Losses at the gene ends were 5 bases for V and 5 bases for J; bases not matched to a gene: 7. The germline CDR1 and CDR2 sequences are SSHAT and FNYEAQ (reference sequence). The CDR3 is made up of 15 amino acids. CDR3 loop: CASSTDRGRSETQYF. The CDR3, as DNA: TGTGCCAGCAGCACGGACAGGGGGCGAAGTGAGACCCAGTACTTC.

The genes are TRBV6-1 and TRBJ1-6; 8 bases map to TRBD1. With V trimmed by 2 bases and J by 9 bases, 3 bases remained unmatched. The length of the CDR3 is 14 residues. CDR1 and CDR2 from the germline V gene are MNHNS and SASEGT. CDR3 DNA: TGTGCCAGCAGTGAAAACAGGGGGAGTTCACCCCTCCACTTT. It is translated as CASSENRGSSPLHF.

The rearrangement uses TRBV5-4 and TRBJ2-4; D is perhaps TRBD1 (6 bases). V was clipped by 2 bases and J by 4 bases, with 10 bases between them. Germline assignment: CDR1 SGHNT and CDR2 YYREEE (reference sequence). The CDR3 has 14 amino acids. The CDR3 spells CASSFGQTKNIQYF. For the CDR3, the DNA is TGTGCCAGCAGCTTCGGACAGACAAAAAACATTCAGTACTTC.

The chain is built from TRBV28 and TRBJ1-6; D remains unclear. Trimming took 3 bases from V and 7 from J, leaving 16 bases between them. This CDR3 contains 16 residues. The germline gives CDR1 MDHEN, CDR2 SYDVKM. The CDR3 DNA is TGTGCCAGCAGTTTTTTTAGTTTGGCGGGAAATTCACCCCTCCACTTT. It is translated as CASSFFSLAGNSPLHF.

This chain joins TRBV20-1 and TRBJ1-1; no clear D gene. The germline V gene has CDR1 DFQATT and CDR2 SNEGSKA (reference sequence). V lost 3 bases to trimming and J lost 4 bases, with 12 bases between them. The CDR3 length is 13 residues. The CDR3 is CSASRGRPTEAFF. The CDR3 bases are TGCAGTGCTAGTAGAGGCAGACCCACTGAAGCTTTCTTT.

This sequence joins TRBV30 and TRBJ1-1; D ambiguous. Germline CDR1 and CDR2: GTSNPN and SVGIG (reference sequence). The ends were cut back, 3 bases at V and 0 bases at J, with 11 bases in the middle. The CDR3 totals 14 residues. This CDR3 is CAWRGLDLNTEAFF. CDR3 DNA: TGTGCCTGGAGGGGCCTGGATCTGAACACTGAAGCTTTCTTT.

The rearrangement joins TRBV5-1 to TRBJ2-1; the match to TRBD1 covers 7 bases. Losses at the gene ends were 4 bases for V and 2 bases for J; bases not matched to a gene: 3. CDR1 is SGHRS, CDR2 YFSETQ, per germline. The CDR3 has 14 amino acids. The CDR3 DNA follows: TGCGCCAGCAGCCTGGGACAGCCCTACAATGAGCAGTTCTTC. Amino acids: CASSLGQPYNEQFF.

The chain joins TRBV6-5 to TRBJ1-1; D is undetermined. CDR3 length: 16 residues. CDR1 MNHEY and CDR2 SVGAGI come from the germline V gene. V lost 0 bases to trimming and J lost 5 bases, with 16 bases between them. The CDR3 nucleotides are TGTGCCAGCAGTTACTCGTTTTACGGGTTTGGGACTGAAGCTTTCTTT. Its translation is CASSYSFYGFGTEAFF.

This sequence joins TRBV29-1 and TRBJ2-2, with 7 bases matching TRBD2. This CDR3 contains 14 residues. V was clipped by 4 bases and J by 0 bases; unmatched bases: 2. Per the germline V gene, CDR1 is SQVTM and CDR2 is ANQGSEA. The CDR3 loop is CSVGLAANTGELFF. The CDR3 bases are TGCAGCGTTGGACTAGCAGCGAACACCGGGGAGCTGTTTTTT.

This clone appeared once. The chain employs TRBV20-1 and TRBJ2-7; 7 positions agree with TRBD2. From germline, CDR1 is DFQATT and CDR2 SNEGSKA (reference sequence). The CDR3 totals 13 residues. V dropped 3 bases and J dropped 2; count of bases not matched to a gene: 4. The CDR3 DNA reads TGCAGTGCTAGTCCTGCGGGGGCCTACGAGCAGTACTTC. It specifies CSASPAGAYEQYF.

This clone was observed a few times. The V call is TRBV18, the J call TRBJ1-2; TRBD1 agrees at 7 bases. V gave up 6 bases and J gave up 4 bases; unmatched junction bases: 11. This CDR3 spans 15 amino acids. Germline loops: CDR1 KGHSH, CDR2 LQKENI. CDR3 sequence reads: CASSTSTGAIYGYTF. The CDR3 bases are TGTGCCAGCTCTACCTCAACAGGGGCCATCTATGGCTACACCTTC.

The chain recombines TRBV5-8 with TRBJ1-1, with D perhaps TRBD1 (6 bases). V was clipped by 4 bases and J by 0 bases, with 16 bases between them. The CDR3 consists of 16 residues. Germline CDR1 SGHTS, CDR2 YDEGEE. In nucleotides, the CDR3 is TGTGCCAGCAGCCCAGAACTGGACAGTCTGAACACTGAAGCTTTCTTT. As protein: CASSPELDSLNTEAFF.

The chain has TRBV3-1 (or the pseudogene TRBV3-2) and TRBJ2-1, with a possible D match to TRBD2 (7 bases). In germline, CDR1 is LGHDT, CDR2 YNNKEL (reference sequence). Trimming pared 6 bases from V and 2 bases from J, leaving 29 bases between. This CDR3 spans 20 amino acids. The CDR3 loop reads CASSLERGGQASSAYNEQFF. The CDR3 nucleotides read TGTGCCAGCAGTCTGGAACGCGGGGGCCAGGCGTCAAGCGCCTACAATGAGCAGTTCTTC.

The chain links TRBV11-2 to TRBJ2-1; a possible D gene is TRBD2 (6 bases). V was trimmed by 2 bases and J by 10 bases, leaving 9 bases between them. The CDR3 covers 12 residues. Germline CDR1 and CDR2: SGHAT and FQNNGV. In DNA, the CDR3 is TGTGCCAGCAGCTTATGGGAGGAAGAGCAGTTCTTC. Amino acid sequence: CASSLWEEEQFF.

The gene calls are TRBV6-6 and TRBJ1-2, with TRBD1 matching 8 bases. Looked up from germline, CDR1 is MNHNY and CDR2 is SVGAGI (reference sequence). With 4 bases clipped from V and 4 bases from J, the junction kept 5 bases outside the gene matches. This CDR3 spans 14 amino acids. The DNA for the CDR3 is TGTGCCAGCAGTTCCCCGACAGGGGCCTATGGCTACACCTTC. Translating gives CASSSPTGAYGYTF.